These 13 T cell receptor beta chains originate from one sample sequenced in a study of preoperative IRX-2 immunotherapy in early breast cancer. Sequencing was performed with immunoSEQ multiplex PCR; in TCRdb, only in-frame clones are kept and a portion is missing. Among several thousand clones, 65% to 85% were seen once, and the ten largest hold roughly 9.1%. As for treatment: preoperative locoregional IRX-2 cytokine immunotherapy. Sequenced material: tumor tissue, taken after IRX-2 immunotherapy. The receptor set was obtained from a human donor with breast cancer.

The chain joins TRBV29-1 to TRBJ2-3; a possible D gene is TRBD1 (6 bases). This CDR3 has 13 amino acids. V lost 5 bases, J lost 2 bases, and 11 bases lay in between. Germline V lookup: CDR1 SQVTM, CDR2 ANQGSEA. This chain's CDR3 is CSVQRQVTDTQYF. In DNA form, the CDR3 reads TGCAGCGTTCAGAGACAGGTCACAGATACGCAGTATTTT.

CDR3 bases: TGTGCCAGTGCTAAGACGGGGGGACAGGGAAACTACGAGCAGTACTTC. This encodes CASAKTGGQGNYEQYF. The rearrangement uses TRBV19 and TRBJ2-7, with 9 positions matching TRBD1. The germline gives CDR1 LNHDA, CDR2 SQIVND (reference sequence). The length of the CDR3 is 16 residues. V lost 8 bases to trimming and J lost 3 bases; unmatched junction nucleotides: 14. The entire variable domain, with the rest obtained from reference TRBV19 and TRBJ2-7, is as follows: DGGITQSPKYLFRKEGQNVTLSCEQNLNHDAMYWYRQDPGQGLRLIYYSQIVNDFQKGDIAEGYSVSREKKESFPLTVTSAQKNPTAFYLCASAKTGGQGNYEQYFGPGTRLTVT.

This clone was seen a few times. The J gene is TRBJ2-2, the V gene TRBV11-3; D remains ambiguous. Trimming took 0 bases from V and 8 from J, leaving 10 bases between them. CDR3 size: 14 residues. Germline V lookup: CDR1 SGHNT, CDR2 YENEEA. DNA for the CDR3: TGTGCCAGCAGCTTAGAGCCGCTTGTTGGGGAGCTGTTTTTT. Amino acids: CASSLEPLVGELFF.

This clone was recorded a few times. This chain links TRBV15 with TRBJ1-3, with D tentatively TRBD1 (5 bases). CDR3 length: 15 amino acids. Germline V lookup: CDR1 LNHNV, CDR2 YYDKDF (reference sequence). Trimming left V 1 base short and J 2 bases short, with 9 bases between. CDR3 bases: TGTGCCACCAGCAGAGGAGCAGGGACTGGAAACACCATATATTTT. This translates into CATSRGAGTGNTIYF. Based on the CDR3 plus reference TRBV15 and TRBJ1-3, the full variable domain is DAMVIQNPRYQVTQFGKPVTLSCSQTLNHNVMYWYQQKSSQAPKLLFHYYDKDFNNEADTPDNFQSRRPNTSFCFLDIRSPGLGDTAMYLCATSRGAGTGNTIYFGEGSWLTVV.

V is TRBV19 and J is TRBJ1-2, with D perhaps matching TRBD1 (6 bases). The germline V gene encodes CDR1 LNHDA and CDR2 SQIVND (reference sequence). This CDR3 has 15 amino acids. V shed 0 bases and J shed 8 bases, with 16 bases lying between them. Here the CDR3 DNA reads TGTGCCAGTAGTATAGATTTAGGACAGAGGGAAGGCTACACCTTC. Encoded protein: CASSIDLGQREGYTF.

The chain recombines TRBV5-1 with TRBJ2-3; 7 positions agree with TRBD1. In germline, CDR1 is SGHRS, CDR2 YFSETQ. This CDR3 comprises 14 residues. V gave up 5 bases and J gave up 4 bases; unmatched junction bases: 7. The CDR3 is CASRRRTGPDTQYF. CDR3 in DNA: TGCGCCAGCAGACGAAGGACAGGCCCAGATACGCAGTATTTT.

The rearrangement links TRBV15 to TRBJ2-7; D is tentatively TRBD1 or TRBD2 (5 bases each). CDR1 and CDR2 from the germline V gene are LNHNV and YYDKDF (reference sequence). The length of the CDR3 is 15 residues. Trimming removed 5 bases at V and 7 bases at J, with 21 bases between. In DNA form, the CDR3 reads TGTGCCACCAGCTCGGGACGGGGCAACGACTATGAGCAGTACTTC. It yields the protein CATSSGRGNDYEQYF.

This sequence joins TRBV14 and TRBJ2-5, with D uncertain. V was trimmed by 1 base and J by 5 bases, leaving 17 bases between them. This CDR3 comprises 16 residues. Germline-derived CDR1 and CDR2 are SGHDN and FVKESK. The CDR3: CASSQGAVRLRETQYF. The CDR3 DNA follows: TGTGCCAGCAGCCAAGGGGCGGTGCGACTGCGCGAGACCCAGTACTTC.

The chain combines TRBV19 with TRBJ2-2; 10 bases are shared with TRBD1. With V trimmed by 9 bases and J by 15 bases, 10 bases remained unmatched. The germline V gene encodes CDR1 LNHDA and CDR2 SQIVND (reference sequence). The CDR3 extends over 12 amino acids. The CDR3 sequence: CASQREDRGLFF. DNA for the CDR3: TGTGCCAGCCAAAGGGAGGACAGGGGGTTGTTTTTT.

The rearrangement links TRBV23-1 to TRBJ2-3, with TRBD2 matching over 9 bases. TRBV23-1 is an open reading frame whose function is uncertain. V lost 8 bases, J lost 4 bases, and 10 bases stayed unmatched. The CDR3 is made up of 15 amino acids. The chain's CDR3 is CASSLGGRVADTQYF. The DNA for the CDR3 is TGCGCCAGCTCTTTGGGCGGGAGGGTCGCAGATACGCAGTATTTT.

The chain joins TRBV14 to TRBJ1-2; unclear D gene. CDR1 is SGHDN, CDR2 FVKESK, per germline. V dropped 2 bases and J dropped 7 bases, with 8 bases sitting between them. The CDR3 is made up of 12 amino acids. CDR3 region: CASSQFGFGYTF. The CDR3 DNA follows: TGTGCCAGCAGCCAATTTGGGTTTGGCTACACCTTC.

The chain has TRBV14 and TRBJ1-2, with D hard to call. Per germline, CDR1 SGHDN and CDR2 FVKESK. The CDR3 totals 13 residues. The V gene lost 4 bases and the J gene lost 2 bases, with 8 bases spanning the gap. The CDR3 reads CASSPTENYGYTF. The CDR3 DNA follows: TGTGCCAGCAGCCCTACAGAGAACTATGGCTACACCTTC. The whole variable domain, filled in from reference TRBV14 and TRBJ1-2, reads EAGVTQFPSHSVIEKGQTVTLRCDPISGHDNLYWYRRVMGKEIKFLLHFVKESKQDESGMPNNRFLAERTGGTYSTLKVQPAELEDSGVYFCASSPTENYGYTFGSGTRLTVV.

The V gene is TRBV6-8, the J gene TRBJ2-5; D possibly matches TRBD1 or TRBD2 (5 bases each). V was cut by 2 bases and J by 4 bases, with 11 bases left in between. Germline CDR1 is MNHGY and CDR2 is SAAAGT. There are 14 residues in the CDR3. The CDR3: CASSYVAGRETQYF. In nucleotides, the CDR3 is TGTGCCAGCAGTTACGTGGCAGGGAGAGAGACCCAGTACTTC.